Sequencing of this T cell receptor (beta chain) was carried out in a study of shared clonotypes between healthy human individuals. The method was immunoSEQ multiplex PCR; TCRdb's version includes in-frame clones alone and lacks a portion of them. The table shows 2 million to 2.5 million clones, with under 97% occurring only once. The germline V and J ends were trimmed by 1 base and 7 bases, with 14 bases remaining between them. This CDR3 is 15 amino acids long. CDR1 SGHRS and CDR2 YFSETQ come from the germline V gene. This sequence was found in a man aged 18 to 35 in good health. Sequences were obtained from naive CD4+ T cells sorted from blood. Indicated subset: CD45RA+ positively selected. V usage is TRBV5-1 and J usage is TRBJ1-4; weak D call: TRBD1 (6 bases). The CDR3 is CASSLRQDRSEKLFF. Written as DNA, the CDR3 is TGCGCCAGCAGCTTGCGACAGGACCGGAGTGAAAAACTGTTTTTT.